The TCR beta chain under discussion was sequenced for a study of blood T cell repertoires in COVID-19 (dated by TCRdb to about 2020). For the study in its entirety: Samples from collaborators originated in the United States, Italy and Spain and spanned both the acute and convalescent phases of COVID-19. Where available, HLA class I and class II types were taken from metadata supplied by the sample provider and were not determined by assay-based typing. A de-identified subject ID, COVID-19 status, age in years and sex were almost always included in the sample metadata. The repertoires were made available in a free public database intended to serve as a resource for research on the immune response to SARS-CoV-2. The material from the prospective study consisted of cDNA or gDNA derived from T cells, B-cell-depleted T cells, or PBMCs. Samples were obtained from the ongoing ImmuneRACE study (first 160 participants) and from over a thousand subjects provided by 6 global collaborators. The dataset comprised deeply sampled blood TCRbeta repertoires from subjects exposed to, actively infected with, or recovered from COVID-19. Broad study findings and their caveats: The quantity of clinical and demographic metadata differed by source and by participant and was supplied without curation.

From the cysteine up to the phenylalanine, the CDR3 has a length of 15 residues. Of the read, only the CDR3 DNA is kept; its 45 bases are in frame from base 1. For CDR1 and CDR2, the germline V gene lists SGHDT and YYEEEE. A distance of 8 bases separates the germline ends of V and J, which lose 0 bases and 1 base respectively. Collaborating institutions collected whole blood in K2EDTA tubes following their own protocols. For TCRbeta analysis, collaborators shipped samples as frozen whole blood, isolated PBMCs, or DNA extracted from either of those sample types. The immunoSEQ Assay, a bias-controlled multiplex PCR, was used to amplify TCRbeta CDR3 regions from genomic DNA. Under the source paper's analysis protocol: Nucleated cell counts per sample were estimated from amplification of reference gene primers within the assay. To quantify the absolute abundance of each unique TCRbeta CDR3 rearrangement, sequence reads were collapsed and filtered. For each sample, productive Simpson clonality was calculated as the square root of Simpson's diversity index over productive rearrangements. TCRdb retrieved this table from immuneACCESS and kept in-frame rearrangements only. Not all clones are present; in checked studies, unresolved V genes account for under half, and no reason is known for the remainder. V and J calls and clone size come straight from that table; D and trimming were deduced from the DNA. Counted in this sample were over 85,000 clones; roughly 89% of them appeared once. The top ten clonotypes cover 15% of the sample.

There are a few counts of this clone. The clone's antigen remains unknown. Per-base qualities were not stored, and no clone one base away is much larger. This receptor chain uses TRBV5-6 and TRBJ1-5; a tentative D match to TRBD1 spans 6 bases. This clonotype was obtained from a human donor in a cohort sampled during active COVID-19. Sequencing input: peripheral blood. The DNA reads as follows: TGTGCCAGCAGCTTGGGGGACAAGAGCAATCAGCCCCAGCATTTT. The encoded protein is CASSLGDKSNQPQHF.